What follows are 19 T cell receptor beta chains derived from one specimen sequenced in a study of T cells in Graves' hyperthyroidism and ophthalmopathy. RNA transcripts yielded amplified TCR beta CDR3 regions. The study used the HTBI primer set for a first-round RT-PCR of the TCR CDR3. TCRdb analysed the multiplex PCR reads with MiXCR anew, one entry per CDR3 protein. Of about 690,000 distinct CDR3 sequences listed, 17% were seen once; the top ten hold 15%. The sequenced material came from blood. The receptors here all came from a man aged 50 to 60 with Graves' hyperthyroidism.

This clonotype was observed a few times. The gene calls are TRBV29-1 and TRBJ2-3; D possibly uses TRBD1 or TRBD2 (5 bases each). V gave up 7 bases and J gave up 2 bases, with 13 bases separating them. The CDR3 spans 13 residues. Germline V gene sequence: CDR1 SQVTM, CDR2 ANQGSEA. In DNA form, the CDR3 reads TGCAGCGCCGTGGGACGGAACACAGATACGCAGTATTTT. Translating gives CSAVGRNTDTQYF.

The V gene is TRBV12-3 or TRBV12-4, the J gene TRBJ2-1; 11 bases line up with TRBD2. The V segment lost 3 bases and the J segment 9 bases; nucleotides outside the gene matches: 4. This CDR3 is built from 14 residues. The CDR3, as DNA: TGTGCCAGCAGTTTTACTAGCGGGAGAACTGAGCAGTTCTTC. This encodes CASSFTSGRTEQFF.

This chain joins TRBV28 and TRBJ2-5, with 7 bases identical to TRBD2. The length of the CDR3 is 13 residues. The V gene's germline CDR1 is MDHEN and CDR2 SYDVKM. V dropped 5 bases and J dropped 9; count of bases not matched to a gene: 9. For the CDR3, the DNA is TGTGCCAGCAGTGCCCGGGACCGGGGGGCCCAGTACTTC. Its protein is CASSARDRGAQYF.

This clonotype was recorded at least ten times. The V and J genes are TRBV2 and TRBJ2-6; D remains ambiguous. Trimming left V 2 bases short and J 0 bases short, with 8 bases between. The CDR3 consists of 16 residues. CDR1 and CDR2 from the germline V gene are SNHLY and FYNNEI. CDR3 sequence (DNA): TGTGCCAGCAGTGAACGCAGCAGCTCTGGGGCCAACGTCCTGACTTTC. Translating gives CASSERSSSGANVLTF.

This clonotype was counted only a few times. CDR3 coding DNA: TGCGCCAGCAGCTTGGCCGAAGGGTTGGTCTACGAGCAGTACTTC. Encoded protein: CASSLAEGLVYEQYF. V gene TRBV5-1 combines with J gene TRBJ2-7; D is uncertain. The CDR3 is 15 residues long. V dropped 0 bases and J dropped 3 bases, with 13 bases sitting between them. CDR1 and CDR2 (germline): SGHRS, YFSETQ. Supplemented by reference TRBV5-1 and TRBJ2-7, the full variable domain reads KAGVTQTPRYLIKTRGQQVTLSCSPISGHRSVSWYQQTPGQGLQFLFEYFSETQRNKGNFPGRFSGRQFSNSRSEMNVSTLELGDSALYLCASSLAEGLVYEQYFGPGTRLTVT.

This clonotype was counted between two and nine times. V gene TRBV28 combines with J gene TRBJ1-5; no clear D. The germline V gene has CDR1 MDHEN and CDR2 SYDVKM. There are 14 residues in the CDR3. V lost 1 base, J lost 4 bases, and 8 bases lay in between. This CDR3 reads CASSLSQENQPQHF. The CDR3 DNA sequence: TGTGCCAGCAGTTTATCGCAGGAGAATCAGCCCCAGCATTTT.

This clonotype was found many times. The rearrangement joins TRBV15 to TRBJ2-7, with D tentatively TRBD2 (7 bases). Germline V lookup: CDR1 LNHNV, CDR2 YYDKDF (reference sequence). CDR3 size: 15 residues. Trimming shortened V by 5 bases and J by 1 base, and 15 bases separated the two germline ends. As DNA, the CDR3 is TGTGCCACCAGCGAAACAGGGAGGGTGTCCTACGAGCAGTACTTC. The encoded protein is CATSETGRVSYEQYF.

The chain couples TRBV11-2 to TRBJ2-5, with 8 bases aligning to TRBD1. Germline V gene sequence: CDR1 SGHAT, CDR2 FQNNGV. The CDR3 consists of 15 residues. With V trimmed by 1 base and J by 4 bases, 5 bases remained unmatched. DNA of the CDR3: TGTGCCAGCAGCTTAGCTGCCAGGGGGCGAGAGACCCAGTACTTC. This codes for CASSLAARGRETQYF.

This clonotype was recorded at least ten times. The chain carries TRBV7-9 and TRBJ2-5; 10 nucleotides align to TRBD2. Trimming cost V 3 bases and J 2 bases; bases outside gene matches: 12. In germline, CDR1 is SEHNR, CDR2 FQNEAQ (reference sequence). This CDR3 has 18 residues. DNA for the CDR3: TGTGCCAGCAGCTTTGGTAGCGGGAGGCCTATAGAACAAGAGACCCAGTACTTC. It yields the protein CASSFGSGRPIEQETQYF.

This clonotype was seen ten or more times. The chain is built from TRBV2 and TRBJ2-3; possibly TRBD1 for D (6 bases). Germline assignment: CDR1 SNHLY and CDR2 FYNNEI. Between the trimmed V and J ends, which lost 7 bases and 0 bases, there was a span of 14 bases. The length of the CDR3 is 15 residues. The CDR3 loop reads CASTEGHASTDTQYF. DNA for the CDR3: TGTGCCAGCACCGAGGGACACGCTAGCACAGATACGCAGTATTTT.

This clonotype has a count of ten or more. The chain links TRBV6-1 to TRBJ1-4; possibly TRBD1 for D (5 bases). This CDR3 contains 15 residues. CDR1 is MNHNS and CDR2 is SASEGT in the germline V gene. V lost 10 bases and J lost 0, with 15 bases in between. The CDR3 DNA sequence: TGTGCCACGTTTATGGGGGATCCAACTAATGAAAAACTGTTTTTT. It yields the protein CATFMGDPTNEKLFF.

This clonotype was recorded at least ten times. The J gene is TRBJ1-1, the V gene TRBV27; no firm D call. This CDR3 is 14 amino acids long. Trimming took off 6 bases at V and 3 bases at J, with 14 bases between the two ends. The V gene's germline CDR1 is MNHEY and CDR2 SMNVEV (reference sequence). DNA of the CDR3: TGTGCCAGCAGCCCTAATAGGGAATACACTGAAGCTTTCTTT. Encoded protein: CASSPNREYTEAFF.

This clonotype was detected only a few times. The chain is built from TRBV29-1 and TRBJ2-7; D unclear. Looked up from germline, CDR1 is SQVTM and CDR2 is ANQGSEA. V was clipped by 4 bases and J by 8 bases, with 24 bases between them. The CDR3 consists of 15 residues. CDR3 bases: TGCAGCGTTGCGGCCCCCGTAGGCGGCCTCTCACAGCAGTACTTC. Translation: CSVAAPVGGLSQQYF.

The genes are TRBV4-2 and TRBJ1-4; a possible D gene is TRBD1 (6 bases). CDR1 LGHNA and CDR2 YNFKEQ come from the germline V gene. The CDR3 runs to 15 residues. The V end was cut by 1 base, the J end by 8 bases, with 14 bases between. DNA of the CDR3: TGTGCCAGCAGCCAAGGAGGGGGAACGGACGAAAAACTGTTTTTT. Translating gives CASSQGGGTDEKLFF.

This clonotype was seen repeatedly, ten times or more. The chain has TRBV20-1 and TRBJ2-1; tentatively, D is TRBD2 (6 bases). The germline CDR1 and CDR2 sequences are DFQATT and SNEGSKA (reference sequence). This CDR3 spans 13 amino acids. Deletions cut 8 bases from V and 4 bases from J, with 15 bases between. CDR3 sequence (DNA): TGCAGTTCCCGGGACTCTGAATACAATGAGCAGTTCTTC. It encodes CSSRDSEYNEQFF.

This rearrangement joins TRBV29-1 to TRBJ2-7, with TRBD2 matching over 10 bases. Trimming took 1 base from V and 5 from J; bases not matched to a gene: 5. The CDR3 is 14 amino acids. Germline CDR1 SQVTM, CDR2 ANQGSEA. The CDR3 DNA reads TGCAGCGTTGAAGTCCCAGCGGGAGGGCACGAGCAGTACTTC. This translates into CSVEVPAGGHEQYF.

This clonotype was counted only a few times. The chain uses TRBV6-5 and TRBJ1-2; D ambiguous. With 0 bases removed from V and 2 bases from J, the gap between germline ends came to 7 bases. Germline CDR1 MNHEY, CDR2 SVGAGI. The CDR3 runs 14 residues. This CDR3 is CASSYSTVNYGYTF. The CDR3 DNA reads TGTGCCAGCAGTTACTCCACCGTCAACTATGGCTACACCTTC.

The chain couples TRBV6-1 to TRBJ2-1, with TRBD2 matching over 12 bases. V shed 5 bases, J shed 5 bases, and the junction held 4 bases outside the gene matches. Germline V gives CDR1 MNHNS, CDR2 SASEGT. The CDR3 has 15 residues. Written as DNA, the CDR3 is TGTGCCAGCAGTCCTTGGACTAGCGGGAACAATGAGCAGTTCTTC. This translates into CASSPWTSGNNEQFF.

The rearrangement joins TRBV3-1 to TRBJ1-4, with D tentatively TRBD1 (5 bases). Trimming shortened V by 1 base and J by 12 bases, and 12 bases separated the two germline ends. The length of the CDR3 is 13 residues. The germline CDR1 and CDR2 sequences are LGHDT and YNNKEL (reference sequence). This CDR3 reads CASSQVRDEELFF. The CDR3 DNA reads TGTGCCAGCAGCCAAGTACGGGACGAGGAACTGTTTTTT.